These 26 T cell receptor beta chains were sequenced from one sample in a study of shared clonotypes between healthy human individuals. Some clones are missing from TCRdb's copy, which holds only in-frame ones; the method was immunoSEQ multiplex PCR. The table shows some 1,400,000 clones, with approximately 97% occurring only once. The sample was naive CD4+ T cells sorted from blood. Documented subset: CD45RA+ positively selected. The source is a man aged 30 to 45 in good health.

This clone was recorded only once. The chain combines TRBV21-1 with TRBJ2-5; TRBD2 reflects the table's D call only, with no check against the DNA. TRBV21-1 is assigned pseudogene status. This CDR3 has 20 amino acids. The CDR3, as DNA: TGTGCCAGCAGCAAAGCGCTCTTCCGGGAGTCACCCCCCCGACAAGAGACCCAGTACTTC. Translation: CASSKALFRESPPRQETQYF.

The chain employs TRBV6-5 and TRBJ1-1; D gene ambiguous. Germline CDR1 and CDR2: MNHEY and SVGAGI. CDR3 length: 15 amino acids. The germline V and J ends were trimmed by 7 bases and 1 base, with 16 bases remaining between them. This CDR3 reads CASTGLGEGNTEAFF. In DNA form, the CDR3 reads TGTGCCAGCACCGGCCTGGGTGAGGGGAACACTGAAGCTTTCTTT.

V and J are TRBV6-1 and TRBJ1-1; maybe TRBD1 (5 bases). V lost 3 bases to trimming and J lost 3 bases, with 8 bases between them. Germline V gene lookup returns CDR1 MNHNS and CDR2 SASEGT. The CDR3 totals 13 residues. CDR3 amino acids: CASSDRQYTEAFF. The CDR3 coding sequence is TGTGCCAGCAGTGATCGACAGTACACTGAAGCTTTCTTT.

The gene calls are TRBV29-1 and TRBJ2-5, with TRBD1 identical over 8 bases. V dropped 7 bases and J dropped 5; count of bases not matched to a gene: 12. The germline V gene has CDR1 SQVTM and CDR2 ANQGSEA. The CDR3 spans 14 residues. CDR3 loop: CSAGAGGAGETQYF. Here the CDR3 DNA reads TGCAGCGCTGGGGCAGGGGGCGCGGGGGAGACCCAGTACTTC.

The J gene is TRBJ1-5, the V gene TRBV11-2, with D possibly TRBD1 on 6 matching bases. CDR1 is SGHAT and CDR2 is FQNNGV in the germline V gene. The CDR3 sequence is 15 residues long. V was clipped by 6 bases and J by 1 base, with 13 bases between them. CDR3 coding DNA: TGTGCCAGCAGTTTGGGGGCAAACAGCAATCAGCCCCAGCATTTT. The encoded protein is CASSLGANSNQPQHF.

V and J are TRBV9 and TRBJ2-4; TRBD1 matches at 11 bases. V dropped 0 bases and J dropped 1; count of bases not matched to a gene: 9. The CDR3 runs 19 residues. Germline loops: CDR1 SGDLS, CDR2 YYNGEE. The CDR3: CASSVGWTGGDSAKNIQYF. CDR3 nucleotide sequence: TGTGCCAGCAGCGTAGGATGGACAGGGGGCGACTCGGCCAAAAACATTCAGTACTTC.

A note on this clone: This same CDR3 is encoded by further DNA sequences in the sample. V usage is TRBV4-3 and J usage is TRBJ1-2; 8 positions agree with TRBD1. Losses at the gene ends were 4 bases for V and 0 bases for J; bases not matched to a gene: 4. The CDR3 has 15 residues. Germline V gives CDR1 LGHNA, CDR2 YSLEER. CDR3 loop: CASSPRTGTNYGYTF. CDR3 nucleotides: TGCGCCAGCAGCCCACGGACAGGGACTAACTATGGCTACACCTTC.

This clone has a single count. The chain combines TRBV10-3 with TRBJ2-2, with 7 bases fitting TRBD1. Germline assignment: CDR1 ENHRY and CDR2 SYGVKD. The CDR3 spans 18 residues. The ends lost 2 bases at V and 0 bases at J; junction bases unmatched: 9. CDR3 amino acids: CAISEVGTAKPNTGELFF. CDR3 sequence (DNA): TGTGCCATCAGTGAGGTCGGGACAGCGAAGCCGAACACCGGGGAGCTGTTTTTT.

A remark on this clone: Other DNA sequences within the sample encode an identical CDR3. The chain has TRBV5-4 and TRBJ1-1, with unresolved D. V dropped 0 bases and J dropped 0 bases, with 9 bases sitting between them. Germline-derived CDR1 and CDR2 are SGHNT and YYREEE (reference sequence). This CDR3 contains 15 residues. CDR3 sequence: CASSLGGGMNTEAFF. The CDR3 bases are TGTGCCAGCAGCTTGGGCGGTGGCATGAACACTGAAGCTTTCTTT.

This chain connects TRBV30 to TRBJ2-6; D may be TRBD1 (5 bases). Germline CDR1 is GTSNPN and CDR2 is SVGIG (reference sequence). Trimming shortened V by 8 bases and J by 0 bases, and 20 bases separated the two germline ends. This CDR3 has 17 amino acids. CDR3 bases: TGTGCCGGAGAAAAGGGGCCTTGGGGCTCTGGGGCCAACGTCCTGACTTTC. Translated, it gives CAGEKGPWGSGANVLTF.

The chain links TRBV18 to TRBJ1-2; 7 positions match TRBD1. The CDR3 spans 15 residues. Trimming at V came to 4 bases and at J to 0 bases, leaving 5 bases not matched to a gene. Germline V gene data show CDR1 as KGHSH and CDR2 as LQKENI. The CDR3 sequence is CASSLDRLANYGYTF. CDR3 bases: TGTGCCAGCTCACTGGACAGGCTAGCTAACTATGGCTACACCTTC.

In this sample, this clone turned up once. The J gene is TRBJ2-2, the V gene TRBV5-4, with 15 bases aligning to TRBD2. V trimming: 4 bases; J trimming: 4 bases; junction bases outside the gene matches: 5. The CDR3 is 17 amino acids. The germline gives CDR1 SGHNT, CDR2 YYREEE (reference sequence). In nucleotides, the CDR3 is TGTGCCAGCAGCCAAGGACTAGCGGGAGGGAGCACCGGGGAGCTGTTTTTT. Amino acids: CASSQGLAGGSTGELFF.

The J gene is TRBJ2-2, the V gene TRBV5-4; 8 nucleotides agree with TRBD1. In germline, CDR1 is SGHNT, CDR2 YYREEE (reference sequence). J was trimmed by 4 bases and V by 3 bases; bases with no gene match: 11. This CDR3 is 17 amino acids long. In DNA form, the CDR3 reads TGTGCCAGCAGCTGGGGACAGGCCAAAAGGGGCACCGGGGAGCTGTTTTTT. This encodes CASSWGQAKRGTGELFF.

The rearrangement uses TRBV18 and TRBJ1-5; D uncertain. Germline V gene lookup returns CDR1 KGHSH and CDR2 LQKENI. The CDR3 contains 18 residues. V gave up 4 bases and J gave up 1 base, with 20 bases separating them. The CDR3 loop is CASSLSPTRTLSNQPQHF. As DNA, the CDR3 is TGTGCCAGCTCACTCTCGCCCACACGTACGTTGAGCAATCAGCCCCAGCATTTT.

The V call is TRBV28, the J call TRBJ2-3; 11 nucleotides line up with TRBD2. V shed 7 bases, J shed 12 bases, and the junction held 9 bases outside the gene matches. This CDR3 has 13 residues. Germline V gene sequence: CDR1 MDHEN, CDR2 SYDVKM. The CDR3 DNA is TGTGCCAGCATCAGGGCTAGCGGGAGGTTACAGTATTTT. Translating it yields CASIRASGRLQYF. Based on the CDR3 plus reference TRBV28 and TRBJ2-3, the full variable domain is DVKVTQSSRYLVKRTGEKVFLECVQDMDHENMFWYRQDPGLGLRLIYFSYDVKMKEKGDIPEGYSVSREKKERFSLILESASTNQTSMYLCASIRASGRLQYFGPGTRLTVL.

The chain recombines TRBV28 with TRBJ2-7; 9 bases are a match to TRBD1. Germline lookup yields CDR1 MDHEN and CDR2 SYDVKM. There are 15 residues in the CDR3. The V segment lost 6 bases and the J segment 5 bases; nucleotides outside the gene matches: 11. As DNA, the CDR3 is TGTGCCAGCAGCCTATGGGGGACAGGGCTGGACGAGCAGTACTTC. Protein: CASSLWGTGLDEQYF.

The chain has TRBV28 and TRBJ2-7; D call uncertain. Looked up from germline, CDR1 is MDHEN and CDR2 is SYDVKM. This CDR3 has 14 amino acids. V lost 2 bases to trimming and J lost 5 bases, with 13 bases between them. CDR3 region: CASSLASRLDEQYF. The CDR3 coding sequence is TGTGCCAGCAGTTTAGCCTCCCGTCTCGACGAGCAGTACTTC.

The count of this clone is one. This chain connects TRBV10-2 to TRBJ1-1; no firm D call. The CDR3 has 14 residues. Germline V gives CDR1 WSHSY, CDR2 SAAADI. Trimming shortened V by 7 bases and J by 2 bases, and 14 bases separated the two germline ends. The CDR3 DNA is TGCGCCAGCATCGGTGTTGAGGATAACACTGAAGCTTTCTTT. It codes for CASIGVEDNTEAFF.

This rearrangement joins TRBV4-3 to TRBJ2-1, with TRBD2 matching 12 bases. With V trimmed by 2 bases and J by 6 bases, 5 bases remained unmatched. Germline V lookup: CDR1 LGHNA, CDR2 YSLEER. The CDR3 length is 16 residues. CDR3 sequence (DNA): TGCGCCAGCAGCCAATCGGGACTAGCGGGCTTCAATGAGCAGTTCTTC. This translates into CASSQSGLAGFNEQFF.

J is TRBJ1-3 and V is TRBV28; D not resolved. CDR1 is MDHEN, CDR2 SYDVKM, per germline. CDR3 size: 14 residues. V was clipped by 0 bases and J by 1 base, with 4 bases between them. The CDR3 region is CASSLWVSGNTIYF. The CDR3 DNA reads TGTGCCAGCAGTTTATGGGTGTCTGGAAACACCATATATTTT.

A note on this clone: The identical CDR3 is also encoded by other nucleotide sequences in the sample. This chain uses TRBV5-1 with TRBJ2-3; D is uncertain. CDR1 is SGHRS, CDR2 YFSETQ, per germline. Trimming left V 2 bases short and J 6 bases short, with 4 bases between. This CDR3 is built from 11 residues. The chain's CDR3 is CASSFRDTQYF. The CDR3 DNA sequence: TGCGCCAGCAGCTTTCGGGATACGCAGTATTTT.

The chain links TRBV7-9 to TRBJ1-5; 8 bases are a match to TRBD1. CDR1 is SEHNR, CDR2 FQNEAQ, per germline (reference sequence). CDR3 length equals 13 residues. V gave up 4 bases and J gave up 9 bases; unmatched junction bases: 5. CDR3 amino acids: CASSSQGGWPQHF. CDR3 bases: TGTGCCAGCAGCTCACAGGGGGGTTGGCCCCAGCATTTT.

V usage is TRBV27 and J usage is TRBJ2-5; D unclear. There are 12 residues in the CDR3. V was cut by 4 bases and J by 5 bases, with 8 bases left in between. Per germline, CDR1 MNHEY and CDR2 SMNVEV (reference sequence). The CDR3: CASSSHSETQYF. CDR3 in DNA: TGTGCCAGCAGTTCCCATTCGGAGACCCAGTACTTC.

V is TRBV7-6 and J is TRBJ1-1; 7 bases are a match to TRBD1. The CDR3 consists of 13 residues. V was pared by 5 bases and J by 7 bases, with 7 bases of the junction left unmatched. The germline CDR1 and CDR2 sequences are SGHVS and FNYEAQ. The chain's CDR3 is CASSLYRGDEAFF. CDR3 sequence (DNA): TGTGCCAGCAGCCTTTACAGGGGCGATGAAGCTTTCTTT.

The CDR3 sequence is CASSGETYQETQYF. CDR3 nucleotides: TGTGCCAGCTCAGGAGAGACGTACCAAGAGACCCAGTACTTC. The rearrangement links TRBV2 to TRBJ2-5; D remains unclear. The CDR3 is 14 residues long. V was shortened by 8 bases and J by 0 bases, with 13 bases between the two germline ends. The V gene's germline CDR1 is SNHLY and CDR2 FYNNEI. Complete variable domain (other parts from reference TRBV2 and TRBJ2-5): EPEVTQTPSHQVTQMGQEVILRCVPISNHLYFYWYRQILGQKVEFLVSFYNNEISEKSEIFDDQFSVERPDGSNFTLKIRSTKLEDSAMYFCASSGETYQETQYFGPGTRLLVL.

Only a few counts were recorded for this clone. The rearrangement links TRBV18 to TRBJ2-1; 7 positions match TRBD2. Germline V gene lookup returns CDR1 KGHSH and CDR2 LQKENI. This CDR3 has 15 residues. The V segment lost 3 bases and the J segment 0 bases; nucleotides outside the gene matches: 2. In DNA, the CDR3 is TGTGCCAGCTCACCGGGGGACTACTCCTACAATGAGCAGTTCTTC. Translated: CASSPGDYSYNEQFF.